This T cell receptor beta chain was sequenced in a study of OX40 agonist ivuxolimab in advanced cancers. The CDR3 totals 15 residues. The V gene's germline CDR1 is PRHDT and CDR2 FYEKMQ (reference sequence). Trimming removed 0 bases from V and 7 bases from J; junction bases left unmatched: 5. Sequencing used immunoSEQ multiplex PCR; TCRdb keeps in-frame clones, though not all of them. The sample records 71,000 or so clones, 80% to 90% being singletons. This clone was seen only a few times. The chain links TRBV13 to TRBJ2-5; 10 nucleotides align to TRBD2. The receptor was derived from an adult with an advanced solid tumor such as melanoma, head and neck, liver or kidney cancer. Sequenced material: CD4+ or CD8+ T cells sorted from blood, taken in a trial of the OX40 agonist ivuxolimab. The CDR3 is CASSLGLAGEGTQYF. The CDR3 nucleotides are TGTGCCAGCAGCTTAGGCCTAGCGGGAGAGGGGACCCAGTACTTC. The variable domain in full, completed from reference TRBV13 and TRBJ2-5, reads AAGVIQSPRHLIKEKRETATLKCYPIPRHDTVYWYQQGPGQDPQFLISFYEKMQSDKGSIPDRFSAQQFSDYHSELNMSSLELGDSALYFCASSLGLAGEGTQYFGPGTRLLVL.